Here is one T cell receptor (beta chain) with its context. The antigen is not known. V was pared by 1 base and J by 5 bases, with 14 bases between. The CDR3 runs to 15 residues. Germline CDR1 SEHNR, CDR2 FQNEAQ (reference sequence). The source of the sample is a study of T-cell memory formation after mild COVID-19. Study-level points and caveats: Contracting clones, day 15 to 85, had balanced CD4/CD8, and later expanders favored CD4+. SARS-CoV-2 specificity of second-wave clones peaking day 37 was unconfirmed. Some responding clones appeared in pre-infection memory, suggesting cross-reactive memory joined.

TCRdb re-analysed the 5' RACE reads in MiXCR, keeping a single row per CDR3 protein. The sample has about 290,000 distinct CDR3 sequences, around a sixth seen once. The sample was PBMCs or a T cell subset sorted from them (not recorded which). V and J are TRBV7-9 and TRBJ2-5; D is tentatively TRBD1 or TRBD2 (6 bases each). This receptor was obtained from a man aged 18 to 29 who had mild COVID-19 (a few samples of this study predate the infection). Cell type and time point are not known. The CDR3 sequence is CASSLVGLGGETQYF. CDR3 nucleotide sequence: TGTGCCAGCAGCTTAGTGGGACTGGGGGGCGAGACCCAGTACTTC.